This T cell receptor (beta chain) comes out of a study of blood T cell repertoires in COVID-19. Study-wide context: COVID-19 samples, acute and convalescent, were from the United States, Italy and Spain. T cells, B-cell-depleted T cells, or PBMCs supplied cDNA or gDNA.

Germline V gene lookup returns CDR1 MNHEY and CDR2 SVGEGT. The CDR3 totals 18 residues. Trimming cost V 2 bases and J 3 bases, with 21 bases left between them. This clone was counted once. In the authors' methods: From reference gene primer amplification, estimates of nucleated cell counts were derived. Method: immunoSEQ multiplex PCR; TCRdb's copy keeps in-frame clones and lacks some. That table furnishes V, J and clone size, whereas the DNA furnished D and trimming. This sample carries some 200,000 clones, about 80% of them seen once, and the ten largest clones take roughly 3%. This chain links TRBV6-2 or TRBV6-3 with TRBJ2-3; D is possibly TRBD2 (6 bases). This TCR was recovered from a human donor with acute or convalescent COVID-19. The donor label of this sample is uncertain. Sequencing was carried out using peripheral blood. The CDR3 DNA follows: TGTGCCAGCAGTTACCGGACTACCTGGGAGGAGAGGACAGATACGCAGTATTTT. Its translation is CASSYRTTWEERTDTQYF.